This TCR beta chain emerged from a study of T cell clonotyping in hematopoietic cell transplantation. This CDR3 comprises 16 residues. CDR1 and CDR2 from the germline V gene are MDHEN and SYDVKM. Trimming removed 5 bases from V and 4 bases from J; junction bases left unmatched: 11. TCRdb's table, derived via immunoSEQ multiplex PCR, lists solely in-frame clones and lacks some. The sample lists about 36,000 clones; 90% to 95% were seen once. As regards this clone: What it recognizes is unknown.

Study observations and caveats: At the given depth, recipient repertoires were over 95% de novo clonotypes. Recipient TCR diversity dropped after transplant; expanded clonotypes rose from day 30 to 180. Broader posttransplant TCR repertoire diversity was predicted by graft donor and pretransplant recipient Inverse Simpson Index values.

Time point denoted: recipient sample about 28 days before transplant, after cytoreduction. The sequence was obtained from a middle-aged man with chronic myeloid leukemia. Some clones in this sample may be carry-over from other donors' samples. This chain links TRBV28 with TRBJ1-2, with 9 bases matching TRBD1. This specimen was peripheral blood mononuclear cells, taken before stem cell transplant. CDR3 region: CASSLVDGTGFYGYTF. CDR3 coding DNA: TGTGCCAGCAGTCTCGTGGACGGGACAGGGTTCTATGGCTACACCTTC.